The 19 T cell receptor beta chains in this list originate from one sample, sequenced in a study of patients and donors after allogeneic stem cell transplantation. TCRdb processed the RT-PCR reads anew with MiXCR; each CDR3 protein has one entry. The profile covers over 150,000 distinct CDR3 sequences, with less than 45% appearing a single time and around 35% taken by the ten largest. The sample taken for sequencing was blood, either unsorted or a sorted T cell fraction (not recorded which). The receptors stem from a human donor who was either an allogeneic HSCT recipient or a stem cell or donor lymphocyte infusion donor (not recorded which). It is not recorded whose cells these are; they may come from a transplant donor.

This clonotype was detected only once. The chain recombines TRBV12-3 or TRBV12-4 with TRBJ1-1; weak D call: TRBD1 (5 bases). CDR3 length equals 14 residues. V was pared by 10 bases and J by 5 bases, with 20 bases between. In nucleotides, the CDR3 is TGTGCCACCGTTTCTCGGGGGGAGGGGACTGAAGCTTTCTTT. It codes for CATVSRGEGTEAFF.

This rearrangement joins TRBV24-1 to TRBJ2-1; D is possibly TRBD2 (5 bases). Germline loops: CDR1 KGHDR, CDR2 SFDVKD. The V end lost 7 bases, the J end lost 4 bases, and 7 bases lay between the germline ends. The CDR3 is made up of 12 amino acids. The CDR3 region has the DNA TGTGCCACCAGCGAGGGTTACAATGAGCAGTTCTTC. It yields the protein CATSEGYNEQFF.

This rearrangement joins TRBV7-9 to TRBJ1-1; a possible D gene is TRBD1 (5 bases). Germline V gives CDR1 SEHNR, CDR2 FQNEAQ (reference sequence). The V end lost 5 bases, the J end lost 1 base, and 17 bases lay between the germline ends. The CDR3 runs to 16 residues. The CDR3: CASSPVGVRENTEAFF. For the CDR3, the DNA is TGTGCCAGCAGCCCCGTTGGGGTCAGGGAGAACACTGAAGCTTTCTTT.

This clonotype was counted between two and nine times. The chain carries TRBV5-6 and TRBJ2-7; perhaps TRBD2 as D (6 bases). The V and J ends lost 1 base and 4 bases respectively, with 15 bases between them. Germline V CDR1 and CDR2: SGHDT, YYEEEE. There are 15 residues in the CDR3. This CDR3 is CASSLRAGTLYEQYF. The CDR3 DNA reads as TGTGCCAGCAGCTTGAGGGCGGGGACCTTATACGAGCAGTACTTC.

This clonotype occurred a few times. This chain links TRBV12-3 or TRBV12-4 with TRBJ1-5; D is possibly TRBD1 (6 bases). The CDR3 is made up of 14 amino acids. V dropped 4 bases and J dropped 3 bases, with 10 bases sitting between them. The CDR3 DNA reads as TGTGCCAGCAGTTCACAGGGAGACAATCAGCCCCAGCATTTT. Amino acid sequence: CASSSQGDNQPQHF.

V gene TRBV29-1 combines with J gene TRBJ1-1; tentative D call: TRBD1 (6 bases). Per germline, CDR1 SQVTM and CDR2 ANQGSEA. V gave up 8 bases and J gave up 10 bases, with 17 bases separating them. This CDR3 has 11 residues. In DNA, the CDR3 is TGCAGCTTTTTTCAGGGGACGGGAGCTTTCTTT. Amino acid sequence: CSFFQGTGAFF.

The chain joins TRBV3-1 to TRBJ1-4; the D gene is possibly TRBD1 (5 bases). The CDR3 is made up of 13 amino acids. Trimming removed 4 bases at V and 6 bases at J, with 9 bases between. Germline CDR1 reads LGHDT; CDR2 reads YNNKEL (reference sequence). Here the CDR3 DNA reads TGTGCCAGCAGCCGGGACTTGGATGAAAAACTGTTTTTT. This sequence encodes CASSRDLDEKLFF.

This clonotype was counted a few times. The gene calls are TRBV29-1 and TRBJ1-2, with 9 bases lining up with TRBD1. Germline CDR1 reads SQVTM; CDR2 reads ANQGSEA. This CDR3 is built from 13 residues. Trimming took 7 bases from V and 4 from J; bases not matched to a gene: 7. CDR3 DNA sequence: TGCAGCGGCCTGACAGGGGGTAGCTATGGCTACACCTTC. The encoded protein is CSGLTGGSYGYTF.

This clonotype was seen a few times. V gene TRBV28 combines with J gene TRBJ1-3; D is uncertain. This CDR3 has 15 amino acids. V was clipped by 3 bases and J by 2 bases, with 11 bases between them. Germline values: CDR1 MDHEN, CDR2 SYDVKM. Here the CDR3 DNA reads TGTGCCAGCAGTTTTCTGAACAGTACTGGAAACACCATATATTTT. It is translated as CASSFLNSTGNTIYF.

This sequence joins TRBV6-5 and TRBJ1-5; D gene uncertain. In germline, CDR1 is MNHEY, CDR2 SVGAGI. This CDR3 has 14 residues. V was trimmed by 3 bases and J by 2 bases, leaving 8 bases between them. The CDR3 loop is CASSYSQRNQPQHF. Here the CDR3 DNA reads TGTGCCAGCAGTTATTCACAGCGCAATCAGCCCCAGCATTTT.

CDR3 in DNA: TGTGCCAGCAGCTCCCCCATATCGGGGAGCGGAGAGACCCAGTACTTC. This gives the protein CASSSPISGSGETQYF. This chain links TRBV7-9 with TRBJ2-5; weak D call: TRBD2 (5 bases). The V gene lost 4 bases and the J gene lost 4 bases, with 19 bases spanning the gap. From germline, CDR1 is SEHNR and CDR2 FQNEAQ (reference sequence). The CDR3 has 16 residues.

V and J are TRBV18 and TRBJ1-2; D not certain. Between the trimmed V and J ends, which lost 5 bases and 1 base, there was a span of 17 bases. CDR1 KGHSH and CDR2 LQKENI come from the germline V gene. There are 16 residues in the CDR3. CDR3 protein: CASSSLDTNLNYGYTF. The CDR3 region has the DNA TGTGCCAGCTCATCCCTTGACACCAACCTTAACTATGGCTACACCTTC.

This clonotype was observed a handful of times. The V call is TRBV7-9, the J call TRBJ1-2, with 8 bases lining up with TRBD1. This CDR3 comprises 16 residues. Looked up from germline, CDR1 is SEHNR and CDR2 is FQNEAQ (reference sequence). Germline trimming cut 1 base from V and 1 base from J; bases unmatched to any gene: 5. CDR3 DNA: TGTGCCAGCAGCTTAGGAGGGACAGGAATTAACTATGGCTACACCTTC. Its translation: CASSLGGTGINYGYTF. The whole variable domain, filled in from reference TRBV7-9 and TRBJ1-2, reads DTGVSQNPRHKITKRGQNVTFRCDPISEHNRLYWYRQTLGQGPEFLTYFQNEAQLEKSRLLSDRFSAERPKGSFSTLEIQRTEQGDSAMYLCASSLGGTGINYGYTFGSGTRLTVV.

The rearrangement joins TRBV7-2 to TRBJ2-2, with D hard to call. The ends were cut back, 1 base at V and 4 bases at J, with 10 bases in the middle. The CDR3 loop spans 15 amino acids. Germline V CDR1 and CDR2: SGHTA, FQGNSA. The CDR3 here is CASSLELTFTGELFF. Here the CDR3 DNA reads TGTGCCAGCAGCTTAGAACTAACGTTCACCGGGGAGCTGTTTTTT.

This chain uses TRBV6-5 with TRBJ2-1, with TRBD2 matching 7 bases. Germline-derived CDR1 and CDR2 are MNHEY and SVGAGI. The V and J ends lost 4 bases and 0 bases, in that order; junction bases with no gene match: 6. This CDR3 has 16 amino acids. In DNA, the CDR3 is TGTGCCAGCAGTTTTTCTGGGGGGGGCTCCTACAATGAGCAGTTCTTC. Protein: CASSFSGGGSYNEQFF.

In its sample, this clonotype was seen a few times. The CDR3: CASSVRLAGNHNEQFF. The CDR3 nucleotides are TGTGCCAGCAGTGTAAGACTAGCGGGGAACCACAATGAGCAGTTCTTC. V is TRBV2 and J is TRBJ2-1; 11 bases line up with TRBD2. Unmatched junction bases numbered 7, after V lost 4 bases and J lost 5 bases. The CDR3 has 16 residues. Per germline, CDR1 SNHLY and CDR2 FYNNEI.

This clonotype turned up a few times. The rearrangement joins TRBV12-3 or TRBV12-4 to TRBJ1-5; TRBD1 aligns across 7 bases. V lost 3 bases and J lost 6; bases outside the gene matches: 5. CDR3 length: 14 residues. CDR3 sequence reads: CASSLGGGPQPQHF. In DNA, the CDR3 is TGTGCCAGCAGTTTGGGAGGGGGCCCTCAGCCCCAGCATTTT.

The V gene is TRBV6-5, the J gene TRBJ2-7, with TRBD1 matching 8 bases. With V trimmed by 5 bases and J by 2 bases, 5 bases remained unmatched. The germline V gene has CDR1 MNHEY and CDR2 SVGAGI. The CDR3 runs to 14 residues. CDR3 sequence: CASSATGVPYEQYF. In nucleotides, the CDR3 is TGTGCCAGCAGTGCGACAGGGGTCCCCTACGAGCAGTACTTC.

The chain carries TRBV12-3 or TRBV12-4 and TRBJ2-5; D is possibly TRBD2 (6 bases). V lost 3 bases and J lost 3, with 17 bases in between. The CDR3 loop spans 16 amino acids. The chain's CDR3 is CASSFTLASSKETQYF. As DNA, the CDR3 is TGTGCCAGCAGTTTTACTCTAGCGAGTTCTAAAGAGACCCAGTACTTC.